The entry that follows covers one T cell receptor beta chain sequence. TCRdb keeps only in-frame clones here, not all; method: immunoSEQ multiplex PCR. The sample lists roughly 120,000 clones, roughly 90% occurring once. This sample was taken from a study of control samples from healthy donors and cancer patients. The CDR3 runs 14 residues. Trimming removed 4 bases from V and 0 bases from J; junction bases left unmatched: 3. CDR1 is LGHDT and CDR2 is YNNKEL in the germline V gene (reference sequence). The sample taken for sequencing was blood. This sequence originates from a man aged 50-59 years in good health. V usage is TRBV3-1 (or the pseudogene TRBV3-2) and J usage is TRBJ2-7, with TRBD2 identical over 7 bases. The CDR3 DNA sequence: TGTGCCAGCAGCCCCGGGGGGAGCTCCTACGAGCAGTACTTC. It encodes CASSPGGSSYEQYF.